This TCR beta chain originates from a study of cytomegalovirus exposure and HLA in healthy donors. Broader study findings: According to the study, some 160 TCR beta chains were cytomegalovirus-associated. Accounts indicate the classifier identified cytomegalovirus status with strong specificity and sensitivity.

CDR1 is SGHDT and CDR2 is YYEEEE in the germline V gene. This CDR3 is built from 16 residues. The trim removed 4 bases at V and 10 bases at J, leaving 13 bases unmatched. Concerning this clone itself: Its antigen is undetermined.

The method was immunoSEQ multiplex PCR; TCRdb's version includes in-frame clones alone and lacks a portion of them. The sample holds fewer than 150,000 clones, about 90% seen once. Sequencing was done on a sample of PBMCs. The clonotype comes from a woman between 18 and 29 years old in good health and CMV-seropositive. The V gene is TRBV5-6, the J gene TRBJ2-3; 12 bases are a match to TRBD2. The CDR3 bases are TGTGCCAGCAGCGGGCTGACTAGCGGGAGTTCTAGGGCGCAGTATTTT. The encoded protein is CASSGLTSGSSRAQYF.